This T cell receptor beta chain was found in a study of blood T cell repertoires in COVID-19. Study information: From T cells, B-cell-depleted T cells, or PBMCs came the material, which was cDNA or gDNA.

In the original workflow: Amplified reference gene primers provided the basis for estimating nucleated cell counts. Clones were read by immunoSEQ multiplex PCR, and TCRdb kept only the in-frame ones, dropping some. The V and J calls and clone size were taken over from that table, and D and trimming were inferred from the DNA. The sample records about 91,000 clones, roughly 88% being singletons. Germline assignment: CDR1 SGHDN and CDR2 FVKESK. Trimming pared 1 base from V and 10 bases from J, leaving 16 bases between. This CDR3 is 14 amino acids long. The chain uses TRBV14 and TRBJ1-2; no clear D gene. Sequenced input: peripheral blood. The sequence came from a woman between 70 and 85 years old with acute or convalescent COVID-19. The CDR3, as DNA: TGTGCCAGCAGCCAAGGACGGAGGTTACCTATCTACACCTTC. It translates to CASSQGRRLPIYTF.